Detailed here is one T cell receptor (beta chain). Its target is unknown. CD45RO negativity and positive selection for CCR7 defined naive CD8 cells, a population that excluded terminally differentiated effector memory CD45RA+ cells. These data come from a study of shared clonotypes between healthy human individuals. Study-wide results and limits: Relative to memory subsets, naive subsets generally showed larger estimated richness. Rarefaction gave evidence that sorted-subset sequencing remained incomplete despite large depth.

Germline lookup yields CDR1 SGHAT and CDR2 FQNNGV. The CDR3 spans 15 residues. Trimming left V 4 bases short and J 7 bases short, with 17 bases between. Genomic DNA of each subset was evenly split across several immunoSEQ plates. The protocol was immunoSEQ multiplex PCR, while the TCRdb copy is restricted to in-frame clones and leaves out a portion. The table records roughly 2,000,000 clones, 80% to 95% of them present only once. V is TRBV11-2 and J is TRBJ2-1; TRBD2 might be the D (6 bases). The receptor's source is a man aged 18 to 29 in good health. Some clones in this sample may be carry-over from other donors' samples. Material for sequencing was naive CD8+ T cells from PBMCs. CDR3 nucleotides: TGTGCCAGCAGCTACACCCGACTAGTCCAAAATGAGCAGTTCTTC. It is translated as CASSYTRLVQNEQFF.